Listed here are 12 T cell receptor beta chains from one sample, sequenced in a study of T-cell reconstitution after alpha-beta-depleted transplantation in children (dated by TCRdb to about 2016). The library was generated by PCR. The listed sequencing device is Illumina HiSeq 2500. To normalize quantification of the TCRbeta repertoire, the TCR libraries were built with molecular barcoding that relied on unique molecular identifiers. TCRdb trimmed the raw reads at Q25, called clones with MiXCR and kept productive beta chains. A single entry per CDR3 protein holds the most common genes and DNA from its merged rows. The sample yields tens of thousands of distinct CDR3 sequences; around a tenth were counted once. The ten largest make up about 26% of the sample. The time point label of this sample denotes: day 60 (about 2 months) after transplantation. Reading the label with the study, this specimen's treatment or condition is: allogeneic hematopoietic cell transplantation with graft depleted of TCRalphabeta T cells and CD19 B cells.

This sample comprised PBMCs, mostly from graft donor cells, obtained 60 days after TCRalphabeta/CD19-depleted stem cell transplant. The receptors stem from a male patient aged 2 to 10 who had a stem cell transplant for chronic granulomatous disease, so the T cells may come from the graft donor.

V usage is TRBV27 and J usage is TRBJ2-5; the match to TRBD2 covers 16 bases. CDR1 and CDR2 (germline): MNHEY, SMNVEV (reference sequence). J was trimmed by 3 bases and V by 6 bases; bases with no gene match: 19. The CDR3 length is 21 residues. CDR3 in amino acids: CASSQRGTSGRAGSWKETQYF. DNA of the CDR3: TGTGCCAGCAGCCAACGAGGGACTAGCGGGAGGGCCGGGAGTTGGAAAGAGACCCAGTACTTC.

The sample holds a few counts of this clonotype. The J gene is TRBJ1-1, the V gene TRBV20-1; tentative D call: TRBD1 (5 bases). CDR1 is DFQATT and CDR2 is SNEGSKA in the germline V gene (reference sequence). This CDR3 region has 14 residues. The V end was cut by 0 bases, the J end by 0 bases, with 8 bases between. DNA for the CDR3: TGCAGTGCTAGAGATCGAGGGGTGAACACTGAAGCTTTCTTT. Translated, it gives CSARDRGVNTEAFF.

The CDR3 DNA is TGTGCCATCAGTGAGATCCGGACAGGCCAAGAGACCCAGTACTTC. Its protein is CAISEIRTGQETQYF. The V and J genes are TRBV10-3 and TRBJ2-5; TRBD1 aligns across 7 bases. V shed 2 bases, J shed 1 base, and the junction held 4 bases outside the gene matches. Germline CDR1 reads ENHRY; CDR2 reads SYGVKD. This CDR3 has 15 amino acids.

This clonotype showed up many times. The CDR3 nucleotides read TGTGCCAGCAGCCTCTATCCCCCCTTGGGAAGGGCCTACAATGAGCAGTTCTTC. Translation gives CASSLYPPLGRAYNEQFF. The chain couples TRBV11-1 to TRBJ2-1; no firm D call. CDR3 size: 18 residues. Germline CDR1 and CDR2: SGHAT and FQDESV (reference sequence). V was trimmed by 5 bases and J by 2 bases, leaving 22 bases between them.

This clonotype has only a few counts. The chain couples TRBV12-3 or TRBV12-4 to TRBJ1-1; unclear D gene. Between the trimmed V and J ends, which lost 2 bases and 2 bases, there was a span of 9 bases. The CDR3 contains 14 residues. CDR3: CASSLYGENTEAFF. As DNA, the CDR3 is TGTGCCAGCAGTTTATACGGGGAAAACACTGAAGCTTTCTTT.

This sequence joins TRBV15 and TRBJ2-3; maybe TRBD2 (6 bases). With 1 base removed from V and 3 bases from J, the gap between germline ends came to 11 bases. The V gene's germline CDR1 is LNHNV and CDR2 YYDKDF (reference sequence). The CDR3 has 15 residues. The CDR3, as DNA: TGTGCCACCAGCAGAGCGGTGGAGGGGACAGATACGCAGTATTTT. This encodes CATSRAVEGTDTQYF.

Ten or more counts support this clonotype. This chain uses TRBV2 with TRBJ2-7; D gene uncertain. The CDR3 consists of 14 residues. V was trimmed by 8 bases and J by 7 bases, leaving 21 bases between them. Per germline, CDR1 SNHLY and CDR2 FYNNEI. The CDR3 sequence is CASLKILHPAEQYF. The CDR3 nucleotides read TGTGCCAGCCTTAAGATCCTACACCCAGCGGAGCAGTACTTC.

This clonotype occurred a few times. The CDR3 spells CASAGGTSGSYNEQFF. The CDR3 DNA reads as TGTGCCAGCGCGGGAGGAACTAGCGGGAGCTACAATGAGCAGTTCTTC. The chain links TRBV28 to TRBJ2-1, with 11 bases lining up with TRBD2. The ends lost 8 bases at V and 3 bases at J; junction bases unmatched: 9. Germline assignment: CDR1 MDHEN and CDR2 SYDVKM. CDR3 length: 16 amino acids.

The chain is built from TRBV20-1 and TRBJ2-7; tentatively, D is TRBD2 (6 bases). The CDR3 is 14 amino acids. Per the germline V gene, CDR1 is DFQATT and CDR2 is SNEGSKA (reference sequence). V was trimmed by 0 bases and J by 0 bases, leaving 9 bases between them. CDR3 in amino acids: CSARESGDSYEQYF. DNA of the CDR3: TGCAGTGCTAGAGAATCGGGAGACTCCTACGAGCAGTACTTC.

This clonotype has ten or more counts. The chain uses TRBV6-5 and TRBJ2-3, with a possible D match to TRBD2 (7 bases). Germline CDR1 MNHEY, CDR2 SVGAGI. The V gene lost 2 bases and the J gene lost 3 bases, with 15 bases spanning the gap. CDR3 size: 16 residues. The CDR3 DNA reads TGTGCCAGCAGTTACGCCTCGGGGGGCCGGACAGATACGCAGTATTTT. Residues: CASSYASGGRTDTQYF.

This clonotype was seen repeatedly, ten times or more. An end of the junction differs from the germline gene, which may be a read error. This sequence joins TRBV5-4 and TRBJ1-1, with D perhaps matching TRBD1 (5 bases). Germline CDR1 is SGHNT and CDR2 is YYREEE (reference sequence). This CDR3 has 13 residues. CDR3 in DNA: TGTGCCAGCAGTTTGGGGACGGTTAATGAAGCTTTCTTT. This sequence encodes CASSLGTVNEAFF.

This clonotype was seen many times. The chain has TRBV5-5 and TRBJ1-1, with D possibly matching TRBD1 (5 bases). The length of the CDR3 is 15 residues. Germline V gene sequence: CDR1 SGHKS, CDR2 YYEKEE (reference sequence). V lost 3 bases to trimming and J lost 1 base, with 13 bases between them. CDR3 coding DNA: TGTGCCAGCAGCTCCTACAGGAGGGAGAACACTGAAGCTTTCTTT. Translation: CASSSYRRENTEAFF. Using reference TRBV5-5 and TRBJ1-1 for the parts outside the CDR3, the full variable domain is DAGVTQSPTHLIKTRGQQVTLRCSPISGHKSVSWYQQVLGQGPQFIFQYYEKEERGRGNFPDRFSARQFPNYSSELNVNALLLGDSALYLCASSSYRRENTEAFFGQGTRLTVV.